Each of the 6 T cell receptor beta chains below was sequenced from the same sample in a study of blood T cell repertoires in COVID-19. Generated by immunoSEQ multiplex PCR, the TCRdb table keeps only in-frame clones and is missing some. The sample holds roughly 140,000 clones, 85% seen once. What was sequenced was PBMCs or T cells enriched from blood (not recorded which). The receptors originated from a woman aged 40-49 years who had recovered from COVID-19.

The gene calls are TRBV11-3 and TRBJ2-7, with TRBD2 matching over 9 bases. The junction had 4 bases not matched to a gene; V was cut back by 5 bases and J by 2 bases. This CDR3 has 14 residues. Germline V CDR1 and CDR2: SGHNT, YENEEA. CDR3 amino acids: CASSPLAGPYEQYF. For the CDR3, the DNA is TGTGCCAGCAGCCCTCTAGCGGGACCCTACGAGCAGTACTTC.

The chain carries TRBV19 and TRBJ2-2; TRBD2 matches at 10 bases. The CDR3 loop spans 17 amino acids. Trimming removed 1 base from V and 5 bases from J; junction bases left unmatched: 7. Germline values: CDR1 LNHDA, CDR2 SQIVND (reference sequence). The CDR3 region is CASSIGNSGGWTGELFF. In DNA, the CDR3 is TGTGCCAGTAGTATAGGGAATAGCGGGGGGTGGACCGGGGAGCTGTTTTTT.

The V call is TRBV11-2, the J call TRBJ1-2; the D gene is possibly TRBD1 (5 bases). V was cut by 1 base and J by 3 bases, with 18 bases left in between. Germline CDR1 reads SGHAT; CDR2 reads FQNNGV. This CDR3 contains 17 residues. The CDR3 sequence is CASSLVRRDRLDYGYTF. The CDR3 region has the DNA TGTGCCAGCAGCTTAGTGAGGCGAGACAGACTAGACTATGGCTACACCTTC.

This chain connects TRBV4-1 to TRBJ1-5; the D is unclear. Trimming left V 8 bases short and J 0 bases short, with 14 bases between. From germline, CDR1 is MGHRA and CDR2 YSYEKL. CDR3 length: 15 amino acids. The DNA for the CDR3 is TGCGCCAGCGGTCGGGTCCCCATTAGCAATCAGCCCCAGCATTTT. Encoded protein: CASGRVPISNQPQHF.

This chain joins TRBV28 and TRBJ1-6, with 7 bases fitting TRBD1. CDR1 is MDHEN and CDR2 is SYDVKM in the germline V gene. V gave up 6 bases and J gave up 7 bases; unmatched junction bases: 6. The CDR3 runs to 14 residues. The chain's CDR3 is CASSIGTANSPLHF. CDR3 bases: TGTGCCAGCAGCATCGGGACAGCAAATTCACCCCTCCACTTT.

This clone is medium-sized. The chain employs TRBV5-1 and TRBJ2-3, with 8 bases aligning to TRBD2. With V trimmed by 3 bases and J by 4 bases, 7 bases remained unmatched. The CDR3 runs 15 residues. Germline loops: CDR1 SGHRS, CDR2 YFSETQ. CDR3 loop: CASSSRGGQADTQYF. CDR3 DNA sequence: TGCGCCAGCAGCTCCCGGGGGGGCCAAGCAGATACGCAGTATTTT. The entire variable domain, with the rest obtained from reference TRBV5-1 and TRBJ2-3, is as follows: KAGVTQTPRYLIKTRGQQVTLSCSPISGHRSVSWYQQTPGQGLQFLFEYFSETQRNKGNFPGRFSGRQFSNSRSEMNVSTLELGDSALYLCASSSRGGQADTQYFGPGTRLTVL.